This TCR beta chain originates from a study of vaccination effects on CD4 cells after COVID-19. CD4+ T cells specific for antigen were expanded with viral peptide pools by the ViraFEST assay before sequencing. When 10 to 11 days of culture had elapsed, CD4+ T cells were isolated. Either the BNT162b2 or mRNA-1273 vaccine was given to participants in two doses. All vaccine recipients tested negative for nucleocapsid antibodies and had never contracted SARS-CoV-2 infection. The CDR3 contains 14 residues. V lost 1 base and J 4 bases, leaving 8 bases between the germline ends. Germline loops: CDR1 SGHTA, CDR2 FQGNSA. Sequencing was performed with immunoSEQ multiplex PCR; in TCRdb, only in-frame clones are kept and a portion is missing. The sample has over 50,000 clones, roughly 72% seen once; the top ten hold around 1.2%. In regard to this clone: Its antigen is unknown.

The sequence derives from a human donor who received a COVID-19 vaccine. The specimen was CD4+ T cells from PBMCs cultured with HCoV-229E spike peptides, collected after COVID-19 vaccination. The chain carries TRBV7-2 and TRBJ1-5; D gene unclear. The CDR3 region has the DNA TGTGCCAGCAGCTTAGAACTGCTAAATCAGCCCCAGCATTTT. Translated: CASSLELLNQPQHF.